Following are 17 T cell receptor beta chains from one sample sequenced in a study of T-cell memory formation after mild COVID-19. TCRdb re-called the 5' RACE reads with MiXCR, one entry per CDR3 protein. The table has about 150,000 distinct CDR3 sequences, 15% to 20% seen once; the top ten hold around 2.4%. Sequencing was done on a sample of PBMCs or a T cell subset sorted from them (not recorded which). These receptors were obtained from an adult woman who had mild COVID-19 (a few samples of this study predate the infection). Cell type and time point are not known.

This clonotype has ten or more counts. The rearrangement uses TRBV7-2 and TRBJ1-5; D may be TRBD1 (6 bases). V shed 2 bases and J shed 2 bases, with 13 bases lying between them. CDR3 length: 16 residues. CDR1 is SGHTA and CDR2 is FQGNSA in the germline V gene. CDR3 in DNA: TGTGCCAGCAGCTTAAGGGGGGGGGCTGGCAATCAGCCCCAGCATTTT. Amino acid sequence: CASSLRGGAGNQPQHF. Based on the CDR3 plus reference TRBV7-2 and TRBJ1-5, the full variable domain is GAGVSQSPSNKVTEKGKDVELRCDPISGHTALYWYRQSLGQGLEFLIYFQGNSAPDKSGLPSDRFSAERTGGSVSTLTIQRTQQEDSAVYLCASSLRGGAGNQPQHFGDGTRLSIL.

The table lists this clonotype with a few counts. The rearrangement joins TRBV5-1 to TRBJ1-2; D gene ambiguous. V was shortened by 0 bases and J by 2 bases, with 8 bases between the two germline ends. The CDR3 extends over 14 amino acids. Germline assignment: CDR1 SGHRS and CDR2 YFSETQ. CDR3 in amino acids: CASSLDSPNYGYTF. In DNA, the CDR3 is TGCGCCAGCAGCTTGGACAGTCCGAACTATGGCTACACCTTC.

The genes are TRBV7-2 and TRBJ2-1; D gene unclear. V was trimmed by 2 bases and J by 8 bases, leaving 4 bases between them. This CDR3 comprises 11 residues. Germline loops: CDR1 SGHTA, CDR2 FQGNSA. The CDR3 loop reads CASSLFDEQFF. In DNA, the CDR3 is TGTGCCAGCAGCTTATTCGATGAGCAGTTCTTC.

A few counts support this clonotype. This chain links TRBV5-1 with TRBJ1-1, with 7 bases fitting TRBD1. V dropped 3 bases and J dropped 6; count of bases not matched to a gene: 14. The CDR3 contains 16 residues. Germline V CDR1 and CDR2: SGHRS, YFSETQ. The CDR3 spells CASSWDRPPQTPEAFF. DNA of the CDR3: TGCGCCAGCAGCTGGGACAGACCCCCGCAAACTCCTGAAGCTTTCTTT.

This chain links TRBV7-2 with TRBJ2-5; 9 bases map to TRBD1. Germline V gene data show CDR1 as SGHTA and CDR2 as FQGNSA. The V segment lost 5 bases and the J segment 2 bases; nucleotides outside the gene matches: 6. The CDR3 loop spans 15 amino acids. The chain's CDR3 is CASSKGGTGQETQYF. DNA for the CDR3: TGTGCCAGCAGCAAAGGCGGGACAGGGCAAGAGACCCAGTACTTC.

This clonotype came up a few times. The chain carries TRBV5-4 and TRBJ2-2; possibly TRBD1 for D (5 bases). Trimming took off 0 bases at V and 5 bases at J, with 14 bases between the two ends. CDR1 and CDR2 (germline): SGHNT, YYREEE (reference sequence). This CDR3 spans 16 amino acids. The CDR3 sequence is CASSLARGSRTGELFF. In DNA, the CDR3 is TGTGCCAGCAGCTTGGCTAGGGGTTCAAGAACCGGGGAGCTGTTTTTT. The whole variable domain, filled in from reference TRBV5-4 and TRBJ2-2, reads ETGVTQSPTHLIKTRGQQVTLRCSSQSGHNTVSWYQQALGQGPQFIFQYYREEENGRGNFPPRFSGLQFPNYSSELNVNALELDDSALYLCASSLARGSRTGELFFGEGSRLTVL.

This chain links TRBV20-1 with TRBJ1-5; D ambiguous. CDR3 length: 12 residues. Germline CDR1 and CDR2: DFQATT and SNEGSKA (reference sequence). Between the trimmed V and J ends, which lost 3 bases and 9 bases, there was a span of 12 bases. The CDR3 protein is CSARDGVGPQHF. CDR3 nucleotide sequence: TGCAGTGCTAGGGACGGGGTTGGGCCCCAGCATTTT.

This clonotype was detected a few times. V is TRBV15 and J is TRBJ1-1; D is possibly TRBD1 (5 bases). This CDR3 spans 13 amino acids. Trimming removed 2 bases from V and 5 bases from J, with 9 bases in between. Germline V CDR1 and CDR2: LNHNV, YYDKDF (reference sequence). The CDR3 sequence: CATSRRGGTEAFF. In DNA form, the CDR3 reads TGTGCCACCAGCAGACGGGGGGGGACTGAAGCTTTCTTT.

The CDR3 DNA sequence: TGTGCCAGTTCAACCGGGACAGCAAAACTGAACACTGAAGCTTTCTTT. It codes for CASSTGTAKLNTEAFF. This chain joins TRBV19 and TRBJ1-1, with TRBD1 identical over 7 bases. Germline CDR1 is LNHDA and CDR2 is SQIVND (reference sequence). The CDR3 runs 16 residues. J was trimmed by 0 bases and V by 8 bases; bases with no gene match: 12.

This clonotype was seen a handful of times. The chain joins TRBV20-1 to TRBJ1-1; 7 bases are shared with TRBD1. The V and J ends lost 5 bases and 1 base, in that order; junction bases with no gene match: 7. The germline V gene encodes CDR1 DFQATT and CDR2 SNEGSKA (reference sequence). The CDR3 has 14 amino acids. The CDR3 DNA follows: TGCAGTGCTTTCCGACAGGGCCGGAACACTGAAGCTTTCTTT. This codes for CSAFRQGRNTEAFF.

This clonotype turned up a few times. The rearrangement uses TRBV5-6 and TRBJ2-1; 9 positions match TRBD1. The CDR3 length is 12 residues. Germline trimming cut 3 bases from V and 10 bases from J; bases unmatched to any gene: 2. Germline V gives CDR1 SGHDT, CDR2 YYEEEE. In DNA form, the CDR3 reads TGTGCCAGCAGCTCAGGGACAGGGGAGCAGTTCTTC. The encoded protein is CASSSGTGEQFF.

The V gene is TRBV7-2, the J gene TRBJ2-2, with a tentative D call TRBD2 (7 bases). V gave up 4 bases and J gave up 0 bases, with 12 bases separating them. Looked up from germline, CDR1 is SGHTA and CDR2 is FQGNSA. This CDR3 region has 16 residues. CDR3 nucleotides: TGTGCCAGCAGCTCCCGGCGGGGGCCGAACACCGGGGAGCTGTTTTTT. Its translation: CASSSRRGPNTGELFF.

This clonotype appeared once. V and J are TRBV6-5 and TRBJ2-6; possibly TRBD1 for D (5 bases). Trimming removed 7 bases from V and 2 bases from J, with 18 bases in between. Germline V gene lookup returns CDR1 MNHEY and CDR2 SVGAGI. This CDR3 region has 17 residues. The CDR3 reads CASTYGWGAAGANVLTF. CDR3 nucleotides: TGTGCCAGCACCTATGGGTGGGGCGCGGCTGGGGCCAACGTCCTGACTTTC.

This clonotype was picked up a small number of times. The chain combines TRBV7-2 with TRBJ2-7; no definite D call. Germline lookup yields CDR1 SGHTA and CDR2 FQGNSA. The CDR3 is 16 amino acids. The germline V and J ends were trimmed by 0 bases and 5 bases, with 17 bases remaining between them. The CDR3 protein is CASSLAHFSGFHEQYF. In DNA form, the CDR3 reads TGTGCCAGCAGCTTAGCGCATTTCAGTGGGTTCCACGAGCAGTACTTC.

The chain carries TRBV28 and TRBJ2-7; 10 bases agree with TRBD2. Germline values: CDR1 MDHEN, CDR2 SYDVKM. This CDR3 contains 15 residues. J was trimmed by 6 bases and V by 1 base; bases with no gene match: 6. CDR3 sequence reads: CASSLYASGSGEQYF. In DNA, the CDR3 is TGTGCCAGCAGTTTATACGCTAGCGGGAGTGGCGAGCAGTACTTC.

The chain joins TRBV5-1 to TRBJ2-6; D not resolved. V lost 0 bases, J lost 3 bases, and 7 bases lay in between. This CDR3 is 15 amino acids long. CDR1 and CDR2 (germline): SGHRS, YFSETQ. The CDR3 sequence is CASSLGTLGANVLTF. In nucleotides, the CDR3 is TGCGCCAGCAGCTTGGGGACGCTTGGGGCCAACGTCCTGACTTTC. Using reference TRBV5-1 and TRBJ2-6 for the parts outside the CDR3, the full variable domain is KAGVTQTPRYLIKTRGQQVTLSCSPISGHRSVSWYQQTPGQGLQFLFEYFSETQRNKGNFPGRFSGRQFSNSRSEMNVSTLELGDSALYLCASSLGTLGANVLTFGAGSRLTVL.

This clonotype was seen a handful of times. The V call is TRBV7-7, the J call TRBJ2-1, with D perhaps matching TRBD1 (6 bases). V was clipped by 1 base and J by 8 bases, with 15 bases between them. The germline gives CDR1 SSHAT, CDR2 FNYEAQ (reference sequence). This CDR3 has 15 residues. The CDR3 nucleotides are TGTGCCAGCAGCTTAGGCAGGGGTTTGGTCGATGAGCAGTTCTTC. The encoded protein is CASSLGRGLVDEQFF.